The clone carrying this TCR beta chain was detected only a few times. Assay: immunoSEQ multiplex PCR; the TCRdb copy retains only in-frame clones and omits some. The repertoire holds tens of thousands of clones, with approximately 79% as singletons. The sample belongs to a study of blood T cell repertoires in COVID-19. Trimming at V came to 5 bases and at J to 2 bases, leaving 12 bases not matched to a gene. The CDR3 loop spans 19 amino acids. Looked up from germline, CDR1 is SEHNR and CDR2 is FQNEAQ (reference sequence). This sequence originates from a woman aged 80 or over with active or convalescent COVID-19. V is TRBV7-9 and J is TRBJ2-6; 10 bases map to TRBD1. Sequenced sample: peripheral blood. CDR3 sequence (DNA): TGTGCCAGCAGCCTACGCGGACAGGGGGATTCCACTGGGGCCAACGTCCTGACTTTC. Translating gives CASSLRGQGDSTGANVLTF.